Shown below are 6 T cell receptor beta chains from a single sample sequenced in a study of shared clonotypes between healthy human individuals. Naive CD8 cells, CD45RO-negative and positively selected for CCR7, excluded terminally differentiated effector memory CD45RA+ cells. Here immunoSEQ multiplex PCR was the method, and the copy in TCRdb shows in-frame clones only, minus some. This sample carries under 600,000 clones, 95% to 98% of them seen once, and the ten largest clones take approximately 0.3%. The sequenced material came from naive CD8+ T cells sorted from blood. Source of these receptors: a man in his thirties or forties in good health.

The chain combines TRBV28 with TRBJ2-3, with D perhaps TRBD1 (6 bases). This CDR3 has 14 amino acids. V lost 3 bases, J lost 5 bases, and 12 bases lay in between. Germline V CDR1 and CDR2: MDHEN, SYDVKM. The CDR3 protein is CASSFRLGGDTQYF. The CDR3 nucleotides read TGTGCCAGCAGTTTTCGGCTAGGGGGAGATACGCAGTATTTT.

In regard to this clone: This sample includes further DNA sequences coding for the same CDR3. The chain is built from TRBV9 and TRBJ2-1; a possible D gene is TRBD2 (5 bases). The ends were cut back, 0 bases at V and 8 bases at J, with 12 bases in the middle. This CDR3 has 14 residues. Germline V gene data show CDR1 as SGDLS and CDR2 as YYNGEE. CDR3 protein: CASSVGGSVDEQFF. CDR3 DNA sequence: TGTGCCAGCAGCGTAGGCGGGTCCGTGGATGAGCAGTTCTTC.

This chain connects TRBV28 to TRBJ2-3; D is undetermined. The CDR3 extends over 13 amino acids. With 5 bases removed from V and 5 bases from J, the gap between germline ends came to 11 bases. Looked up from germline, CDR1 is MDHEN and CDR2 is SYDVKM. In nucleotides, the CDR3 is TGTGCCAGCAGTGTTACCGCGCTAGATACGCAGTATTTT. This encodes CASSVTALDTQYF.

The J gene is TRBJ2-1, the V gene TRBV6-6; the D is unclear. The V and J ends lost 2 bases and 2 bases respectively, with 7 bases between them. The CDR3 totals 14 residues. CDR1 and CDR2 from the germline V gene are MNHNY and SVGAGI (reference sequence). The CDR3 nucleotides read TGTGCCAGCAGTTACAGATATCCCTACAATGAGCAGTTCTTC. This sequence encodes CASSYRYPYNEQFF.

The chain employs TRBV4-1 and TRBJ2-3; 12 nucleotides agree with TRBD2. CDR3 size: 15 residues. Germline loops: CDR1 MGHRA, CDR2 YSYEKL. Germline trimming cut 1 base from V and 6 bases from J; bases unmatched to any gene: 2. The CDR3 is CASSQATSGSDTQYF. The CDR3 bases are TGCGCCAGCAGCCAAGCGACTAGCGGGAGTGATACGCAGTATTTT.

The CDR3 here is CASSSDKFYEQYF. DNA for the CDR3: TGTGCCAGCTCATCCGACAAGTTCTACGAGCAGTACTTC. The genes are TRBV18 and TRBJ2-7; D remains ambiguous. This CDR3 is built from 13 residues. V lost 5 bases and J lost 3, with 11 bases in between. The germline CDR1 and CDR2 sequences are KGHSH and LQKENI.